The clone carrying this T cell receptor beta chain was observed many times. Antigen specificity is unknown. The data were taken from a study of T cell repertoires in cytomegalovirus infection. Study at large: Signatures in public TCR beta sequences pointed to both CMV infection and matching HLA type.

Whole-study results and caveats: The ex vivo response showed dominance by HLA-C-restricted CMV-specific TCR beta clonotypes.

V was trimmed by 3 bases and J by 6 bases, leaving 11 bases between them. The CDR3 has 13 residues. TCRdb reprocessed the reads with MiXCR, giving one entry per CDR3 protein. Here the sample spans some 300,000 distinct CDR3 sequences, 15% to 20% being singletons. Sequenced material: PBMCs. This TCR was sampled from a human donor in good health (CMV status not recorded). Some clones in this sample may be carry-over from other donors' samples. The chain joins TRBV12-3 or TRBV12-4 to TRBJ1-1, with D uncertain. This CDR3 is CASSFAFQAEAFF. The CDR3 DNA is TGTGCCAGCAGTTTTGCATTTCAAGCTGAAGCTTTCTTT.